The sequence of this TCR beta chain was determined in a study of siplizumab effects on memory and regulatory T cells. Findings and caveats of the study: The study found that mappable alloreactive CD4+ clones averaged about 70% Treg-derived with siplizumab and over 25% in controls. There appeared to be greater diversity in naive T cells than in memory cells, and naive T cells seemed major contributors to the alloresponse.

Profiling relied on immunoSEQ multiplex PCR, and the TCRdb table lists in-frame clones only, not all of them. Of more than 85,000 clones in the sample, approximately 92% are singletons; the top ten hold around 2.6%. Regarding this clone: Its antigen is unknown.

This CDR3 has 14 amino acids. With 5 bases removed from V and 2 bases from J, the gap between germline ends came to 12 bases. Germline CDR1 reads SEHNR; CDR2 reads FQNEAQ (reference sequence). The chain is built from TRBV7-9 and TRBJ1-2, with D tentatively TRBD1 (5 bases). The receptor was isolated from a human donor in good health. Some clones in this sample may be carry-over from other donors' samples. Sequenced: CD4+ T cells sorted from blood. The CDR3 nucleotides read TGTGCCAGCAGCCCCGGACGGGGGAACTATGGCTACACCTTC. Amino acids: CASSPGRGNYGYTF.